The 15 T cell receptor beta chains reported below all come from one sample, sequenced in a study of shared clonotypes between healthy human individuals. Only in-frame clones appear in the TCRdb table, and some are missing; sequencing was by immunoSEQ multiplex PCR. The repertoire holds under 1,100,000 clones, with about 77% as singletons. Sequenced sample: memory CD4+ T cells sorted from blood. Subset: CD45RA-negative fraction. These TCRs come from a man aged 18-30 years in good health.

This clone has just a few counts. The J gene is TRBJ1-1, the V gene TRBV30; 8 nucleotides align to TRBD1. Per the germline V gene, CDR1 is GTSNPN and CDR2 is SVGIG (reference sequence). The CDR3 is 12 residues long. With 4 bases clipped from V and 5 bases from J, the junction kept 3 bases outside the gene matches. CDR3 sequence: CAWKDRETEAFF. CDR3 in DNA: TGTGCCTGGAAGGACAGGGAAACTGAAGCTTTCTTT.

V usage is TRBV6-5 and J usage is TRBJ2-7; tentative D call: TRBD1 (6 bases). CDR1 MNHEY and CDR2 SVGAGI come from the germline V gene. The CDR3 sequence is 12 residues long. Trimming stripped 7 bases from V and 3 bases from J, with 10 bases between. The CDR3 is CASTGAHYEQYF. CDR3 bases: TGTGCCAGCACAGGGGCCCACTACGAGCAGTACTTC.

The chain joins TRBV5-1 to TRBJ1-1; 11 nucleotides match TRBD1. Germline assignment: CDR1 SGHRS and CDR2 YFSETQ. The CDR3 is 15 amino acids. V shed 3 bases, J shed 5 bases, and the junction held 6 bases outside the gene matches. CDR3 in DNA: TGCGCCAGCAGCTCTGGACAGGGGGCGCTTACTGAAGCTTTCTTT. Its protein product is CASSSGQGALTEAFF.

The table lists this clone with many counts. The chain couples TRBV29-1 to TRBJ1-1; no clear D gene. Per the germline V gene, CDR1 is SQVTM and CDR2 is ANQGSEA. There are 11 residues in the CDR3. V lost 4 bases and J lost 7, with 10 bases in between. The CDR3 loop is CSVVTAHEAFF. DNA of the CDR3: TGCAGCGTTGTGACTGCCCATGAAGCTTTCTTT.

A few counts support this clone. Other DNA sequences in this sample translate to the same CDR3. The chain employs TRBV30 and TRBJ2-7, with 9 bases aligning to TRBD1. The CDR3 is 13 residues long. CDR1 is GTSNPN and CDR2 is SVGIG in the germline V gene (reference sequence). V lost 5 bases, J lost 2 bases, and 4 bases stayed unmatched. The CDR3 coding sequence is TGTGCCTGGTCGGGACAGGGTCCCTACGAGCAGTACTTC. Translating it yields CAWSGQGPYEQYF.

The genes are TRBV30 and TRBJ1-1; possibly TRBD1 for D (5 bases). Germline lookup yields CDR1 GTSNPN and CDR2 SVGIG (reference sequence). This CDR3 has 14 residues. Trimming shortened V by 2 bases and J by 4 bases, and 14 bases separated the two germline ends. The CDR3 nucleotides read TGTGCCTGGAGTCATCCGGGACCGTCCACTGAAGCTTTCTTT. As protein: CAWSHPGPSTEAFF.

This chain joins TRBV28 and TRBJ2-1, with 7 bases identical to TRBD2. This CDR3 region has 13 residues. V dropped 7 bases and J dropped 10; count of bases not matched to a gene: 10. Germline values: CDR1 MDHEN, CDR2 SYDVKM. Written as DNA, the CDR3 is TGTGCCAGCAACCCCCCCCATAGCGGGGAGCAGTTCTTC. Translation gives CASNPPHSGEQFF.

The chain carries TRBV7-6 and TRBJ2-3; D gene uncertain. In germline, CDR1 is SGHVS, CDR2 FNYEAQ. V was cut by 5 bases and J by 3 bases, with 12 bases left in between. The CDR3 spans 14 residues. In DNA, the CDR3 is TGTGCCAGCAGCCGTGGCTCCGAGACAGATACGCAGTATTTT. Its translation: CASSRGSETDTQYF. The full variable domain, with the rest looked up from reference TRBV7-6 and TRBJ2-3, is GAGVSQSPRYKVTKRGQDVALRCDPISGHVSLYWYRQALGQGPEFLTYFNYEAQQDKSGLPNDRFSAERPEGSISTLTIQRTEQRDSAMYRCASSRGSETDTQYFGPGTRLTVL.

This clone was detected only a few times. This chain uses TRBV12-5 with TRBJ2-5, with D uncertain. The CDR3 has 14 amino acids. Deletions cut 3 bases from V and 2 bases from J, with 10 bases between. Germline V CDR1 and CDR2: LGHNT, FRNRAP. The CDR3 protein is CASGFDGRQETQYF. The CDR3 nucleotides read TGTGCTAGTGGTTTTGACGGAAGGCAAGAGACCCAGTACTTC.

The rearrangement links TRBV4-1 to TRBJ2-4; D remains unclear. V was clipped by 0 bases and J by 3 bases, with 12 bases between them. This CDR3 has 16 residues. Looked up from germline, CDR1 is MGHRA and CDR2 is YSYEKL. The DNA of the CDR3 is TGCGCCAGCAGCCAAGATTCTGGTCTCGTCAAAAACATTCAGTACTTC. Amino acids: CASSQDSGLVKNIQYF.

This clone was seen more than once but under ten times. The rearrangement joins TRBV28 to TRBJ2-7, with D unresolved. V dropped 3 bases and J dropped 3 bases, with 9 bases sitting between them. The CDR3 runs 13 residues. Per germline, CDR1 MDHEN and CDR2 SYDVKM. The CDR3 loop is CASSLAANYEQYF. The CDR3 bases are TGTGCCAGCAGTTTGGCAGCAAACTACGAGCAGTACTTC.

Concerning this clone: Other DNA sequences of this sample code for an identical CDR3. This chain joins TRBV7-6 and TRBJ2-3; D is unclear. From germline, CDR1 is SGHVS and CDR2 FNYEAQ. V was shortened by 3 bases and J by 0 bases, with 4 bases between the two germline ends. The CDR3 sequence is 13 residues long. The chain's CDR3 is CASSFSSTDTQYF. The DNA for the CDR3 is TGTGCCAGCAGCTTCAGTAGCACAGATACGCAGTATTTT.

With regard to this clone: At the DNA level, this CDR3 is encoded by other sequences in the same sample as well. The rearrangement joins TRBV5-1 to TRBJ1-6; D not certain. V lost 0 bases and J 1 base, leaving 2 bases between the germline ends. The CDR3 contains 14 residues. Germline V lookup: CDR1 SGHRS, CDR2 YFSETQ. The CDR3 DNA reads as TGCGCCAGCAGCTTGGGGTCCTATAATTCACCCCTCCACTTT. The encoded protein is CASSLGSYNSPLHF.

V usage is TRBV5-1 and J usage is TRBJ2-3; D might be TRBD2 (6 bases). Germline CDR1 and CDR2: SGHRS and YFSETQ. The V end was cut by 2 bases, the J end by 0 bases, with 16 bases between. This CDR3 is built from 17 residues. The CDR3, as DNA: TGCGCCAGCAGCTTCCTCACTAGCTCCGAGAGCACAGATACGCAGTATTTT. Its translation is CASSFLTSSESTDTQYF.

V and J are TRBV7-2 and TRBJ1-6; 7 bases are a match to TRBD1. The V gene end was trimmed by 7 bases and the J gene end by 10 bases; junction bases not matched to a gene: 10. This CDR3 comprises 14 residues. CDR1 SGHTA and CDR2 FQGNSA come from the germline V gene. CDR3 nucleotide sequence: TGTGCCAGCATCCTGGGAGGGACAGCCTCACCCCTCCACTTT. As protein: CASILGGTASPLHF.